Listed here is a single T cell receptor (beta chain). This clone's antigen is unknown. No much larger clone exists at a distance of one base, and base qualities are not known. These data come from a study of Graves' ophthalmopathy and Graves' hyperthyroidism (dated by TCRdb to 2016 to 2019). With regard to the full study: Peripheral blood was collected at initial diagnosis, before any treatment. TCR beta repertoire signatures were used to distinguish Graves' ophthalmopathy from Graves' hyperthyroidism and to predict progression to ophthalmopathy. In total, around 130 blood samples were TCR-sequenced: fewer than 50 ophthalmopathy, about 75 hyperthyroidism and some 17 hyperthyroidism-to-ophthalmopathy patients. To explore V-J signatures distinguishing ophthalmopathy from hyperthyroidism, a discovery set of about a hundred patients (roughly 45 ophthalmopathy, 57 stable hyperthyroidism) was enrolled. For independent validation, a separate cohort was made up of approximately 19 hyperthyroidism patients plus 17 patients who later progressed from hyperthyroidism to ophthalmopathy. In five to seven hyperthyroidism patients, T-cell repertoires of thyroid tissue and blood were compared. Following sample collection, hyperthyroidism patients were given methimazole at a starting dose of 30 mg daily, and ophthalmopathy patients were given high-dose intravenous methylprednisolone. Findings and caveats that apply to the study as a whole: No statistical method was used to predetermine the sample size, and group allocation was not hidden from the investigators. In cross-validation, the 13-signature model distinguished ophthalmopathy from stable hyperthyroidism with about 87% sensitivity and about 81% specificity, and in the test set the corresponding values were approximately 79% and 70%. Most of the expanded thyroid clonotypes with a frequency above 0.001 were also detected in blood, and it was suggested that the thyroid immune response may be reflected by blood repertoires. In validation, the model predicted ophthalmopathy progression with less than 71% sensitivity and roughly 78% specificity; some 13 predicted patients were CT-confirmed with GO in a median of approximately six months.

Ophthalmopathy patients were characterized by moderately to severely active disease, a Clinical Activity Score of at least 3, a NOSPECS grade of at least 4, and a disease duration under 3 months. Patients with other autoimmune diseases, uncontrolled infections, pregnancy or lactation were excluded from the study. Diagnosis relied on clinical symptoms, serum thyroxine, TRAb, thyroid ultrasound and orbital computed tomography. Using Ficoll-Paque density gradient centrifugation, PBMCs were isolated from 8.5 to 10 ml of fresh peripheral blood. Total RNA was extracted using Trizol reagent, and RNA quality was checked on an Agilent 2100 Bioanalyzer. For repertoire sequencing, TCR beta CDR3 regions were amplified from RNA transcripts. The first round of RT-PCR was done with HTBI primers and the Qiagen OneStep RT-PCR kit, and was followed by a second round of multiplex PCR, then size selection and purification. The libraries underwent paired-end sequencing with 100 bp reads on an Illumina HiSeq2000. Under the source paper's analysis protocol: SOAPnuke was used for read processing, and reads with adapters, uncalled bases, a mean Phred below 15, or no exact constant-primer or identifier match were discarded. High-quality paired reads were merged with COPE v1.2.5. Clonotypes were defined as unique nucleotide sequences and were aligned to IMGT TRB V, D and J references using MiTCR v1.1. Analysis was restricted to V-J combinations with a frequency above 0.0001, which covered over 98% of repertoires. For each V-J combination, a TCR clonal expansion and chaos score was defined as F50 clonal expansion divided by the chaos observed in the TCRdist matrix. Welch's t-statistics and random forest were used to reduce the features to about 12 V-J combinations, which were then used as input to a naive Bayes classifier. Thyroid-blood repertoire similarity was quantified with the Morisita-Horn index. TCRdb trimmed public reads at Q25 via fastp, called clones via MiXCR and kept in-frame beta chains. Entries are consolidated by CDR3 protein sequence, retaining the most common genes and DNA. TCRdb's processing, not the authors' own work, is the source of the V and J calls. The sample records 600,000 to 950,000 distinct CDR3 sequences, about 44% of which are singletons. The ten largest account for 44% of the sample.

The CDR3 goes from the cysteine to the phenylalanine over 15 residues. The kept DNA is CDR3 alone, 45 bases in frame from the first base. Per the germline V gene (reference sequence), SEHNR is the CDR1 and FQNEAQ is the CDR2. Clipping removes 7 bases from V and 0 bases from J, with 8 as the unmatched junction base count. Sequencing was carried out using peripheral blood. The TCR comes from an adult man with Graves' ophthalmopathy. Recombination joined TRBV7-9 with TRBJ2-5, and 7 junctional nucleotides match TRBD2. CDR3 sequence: CASNITGTNQETQYF. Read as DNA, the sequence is TGTGCCAGCAACATCACCGGGACTAACCAAGAGACCCAGTACTTC.